The 2 T cell receptor beta chains listed next were all sequenced from one sample in a study of cytomegalovirus exposure and HLA in healthy donors. PCR primers comprised 60 Vbeta and 13 Jbeta primers. Method: immunoSEQ multiplex PCR; TCRdb's copy keeps in-frame clones and lacks some. This table holds 200,000 or so clones, about four fifths found once. Sequenced input: PBMCs. All receptors come from a boy aged 5-17 years in good health and CMV-seronegative.

This clone was seen only once. The rearrangement joins TRBV7-8 to TRBJ1-2; TRBD1 aligns across 7 bases. This CDR3 contains 15 residues. The germline CDR1 and CDR2 sequences are SGHVS and FQNEAQ. The V gene end was trimmed by 5 bases and the J gene end by 8 bases; junction bases not matched to a gene: 14. CDR3 residues: CASSTYRGEVEGYTF. The CDR3 bases are TGTGCCAGCAGCACCTACAGGGGAGAAGTCGAGGGCTACACCTTC.

The rearrangement joins TRBV4-1 to TRBJ2-1; perhaps TRBD1 as D (6 bases). Germline-derived CDR1 and CDR2 are MGHRA and YSYEKL. V was pared by 7 bases and J by 0 bases, with 13 bases between. The CDR3 loop spans 15 amino acids. CDR3 in DNA: TGCGCCAGCACCAAAACAGGGAGCTCCTACAATGAGCAGTTCTTC. Amino acids: CASTKTGSSYNEQFF.